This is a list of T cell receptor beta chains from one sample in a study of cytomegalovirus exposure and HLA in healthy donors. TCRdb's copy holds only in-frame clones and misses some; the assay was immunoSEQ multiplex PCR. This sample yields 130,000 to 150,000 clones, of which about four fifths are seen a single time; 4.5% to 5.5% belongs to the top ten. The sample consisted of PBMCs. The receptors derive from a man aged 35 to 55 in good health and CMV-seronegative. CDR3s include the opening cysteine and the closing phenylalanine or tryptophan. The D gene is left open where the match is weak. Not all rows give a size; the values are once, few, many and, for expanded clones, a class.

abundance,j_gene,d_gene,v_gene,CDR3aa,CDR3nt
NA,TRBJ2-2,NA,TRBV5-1,CASSLGSGGTGELFF,TGCGCCAGCAGCTTGGGTAGCGGAGGGACCGGGGAGCTGTTTTTT
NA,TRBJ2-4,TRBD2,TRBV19,CASSMPSGGADSAKNIQYF,TGTGCCAGTAGTATGCCTAGCGGGGGGGCCGATTCAGCCAAAAACATTCAGTACTTC
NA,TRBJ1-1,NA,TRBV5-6,CASSLVLTAVSEAFF,TGTGCCAGCAGCTTGGTCCTGACAGCAGTTAGCGAAGCTTTCTTT
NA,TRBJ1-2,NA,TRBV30,CAWTAYRDGYTF,TGTGCCTGGACCGCATACAGGGACGGCTACACCTTC
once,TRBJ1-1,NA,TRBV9,CASSVSGQMNTEAFF,TGTGCCAGCAGCGTTTCCGGACAAATGAACACTGAAGCTTTCTTT
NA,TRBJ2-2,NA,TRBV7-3,CASSLRGESLNTGELFF,TGTGCCAGCAGCTTAAGAGGAGAGTCGCTAAACACCGGGGAGCTGTTTTTT
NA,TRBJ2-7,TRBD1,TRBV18,CASSRQGAGQYF,TGTGCCAGCTCGCGACAGGGTGCCGGGCAGTACTTC
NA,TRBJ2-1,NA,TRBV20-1,CSARTRDTQFF,TGCAGTGCTAGAACCCGGGATACTCAGTTCTTC
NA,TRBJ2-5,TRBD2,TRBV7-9,CASRPRSGGGQETQYF,TGTGCCAGCAGACCTCGGAGCGGGGGGGGCCAAGAGACCCAGTACTTC
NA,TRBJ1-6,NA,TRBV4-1,CASSQETLRYYNSPLHF,TGCGCCAGCAGCCAAGAGACTTTAAGATACTATAATTCACCCCTCCACTTT
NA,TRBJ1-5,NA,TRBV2,CASSEAGQGWSQPQHF,TGTGCCAGCAGTGAAGCTGGGCAGGGCTGGAGTCAGCCCCAGCATTTT
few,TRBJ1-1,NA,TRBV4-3,CASSQDAGVNTEAFF,TGCGCCAGCAGCCAAGATGCAGGGGTTAACACTGAAGCTTTCTTT
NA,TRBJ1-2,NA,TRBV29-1,CSVEPDRSYGYTF,TGCAGCGTTGAACCCGACAGGTCCTATGGCTACACCTTC
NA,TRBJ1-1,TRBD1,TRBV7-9,CASSLVRTGSTEAFF,TGTGCTAGCAGCTTAGTTCGGACAGGGAGCACTGAAGCTTTCTTT
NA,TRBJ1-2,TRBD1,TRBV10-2,CASSDPTGVDYGYTF,TGCGCCAGCAGTGACCCGACAGGGGTCGACTATGGCTACACCTTC
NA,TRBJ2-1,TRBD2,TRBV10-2,CASSVVGGAYNEQFF,TGCGCCAGCAGTGTCGTCGGGGGGGCCTACAATGAGCAGTTCTTC
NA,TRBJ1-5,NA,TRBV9,CASSVGLKGVGNQPQHF,TGTGCCAGCAGCGTAGGTCTGAAGGGGGTAGGAAATCAGCCCCAGCATTTT
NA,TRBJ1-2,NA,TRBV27,CASSLQGLSGYTF,TGTGCCAGCAGTTTACAGGGGTTGTCTGGCTACACCTTC
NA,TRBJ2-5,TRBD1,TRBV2,CASREQGRETQYF,TGTGCCAGCAGGGAACAGGGGCGGGAGACCCAGTACTTC
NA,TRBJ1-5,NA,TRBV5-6,CASSLGRGLLSNQPQHF,TGTGCCAGCAGCTTGGGAAGGGGACTACTTAGCAATCAGCCCCAGCATTTT
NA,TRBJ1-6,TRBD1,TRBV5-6,CASSLVQGSGSPLHF,TGTGCCAGCAGCTTGGTACAGGGGAGCGGTTCACCCCTCCACTTT
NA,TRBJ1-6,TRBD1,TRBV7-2,CASSPVRDSYNSPLHF,TGTGCCAGCAGCCCAGTTCGGGACAGTTATAATTCACCCCTCCACTTT
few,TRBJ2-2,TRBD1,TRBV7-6,CASSLGTGGAGELFF,TGTGCCAGCAGCCTCGGGACAGGGGGGGCCGGGGAGCTGTTTTTT
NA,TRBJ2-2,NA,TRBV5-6,CASSFSDNPDTGELFF,TGTGCCAGCAGCTTTTCGGACAACCCTGACACCGGGGAGCTGTTTTTT
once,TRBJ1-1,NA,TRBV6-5,CASSYSGGRGLAFF,TGTGCCAGCAGTTACTCGGGTGGGAGGGGCTTAGCTTTCTTT
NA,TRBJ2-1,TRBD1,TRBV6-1,CASSEHRGNEQFF,TGTGCCAGCAGTGAGCACAGGGGCAATGAGCAGTTCTTC
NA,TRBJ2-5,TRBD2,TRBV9,CASSSRGAGETQYF,TGTGCCAGCAGCTCGCGGGGGGCTGGAGAGACCCAGTACTTC
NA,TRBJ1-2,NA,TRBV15,CATSRAGSVIGGGYTF,TGTGCCACCAGCAGAGCCGGGTCTGTTATCGGCGGGGGCTACACCTTC
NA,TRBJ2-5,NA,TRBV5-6,CASSGQGRGETQYF,TGTGCCAGCAGCGGTCAGGGGCGCGGGGAGACCCAGTACTTC
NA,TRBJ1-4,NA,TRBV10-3,CAISESISRGYEKLFF,TGTGCCATCAGTGAGTCGATTAGCAGGGGTTATGAAAAACTGTTTTTT
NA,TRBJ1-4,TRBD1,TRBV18,CASSLDRGQNEKLFF,TGTGCCAGCTCTCTTGACAGGGGGCAAAATGAAAAACTGTTTTTT
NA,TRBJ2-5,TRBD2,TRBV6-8,CASSYAGTSSEETQHF,TGTGCCAGCAGTTACGCTGGGACTAGCTCAGAAGAGACCCAGCACTTC
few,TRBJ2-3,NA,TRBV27,CASSPTTDTQYF,TGTGCCAGCAGTCCTACCACAGATACGCAGTATTTT
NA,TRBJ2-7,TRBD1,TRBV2,CASATGTGAYEQYF,TGTGCCTCCGCAACCGGGACAGGGGCCTACGAGCAGTACTTC
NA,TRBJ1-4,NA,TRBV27,CASSFWRGNEKLFF,TGTGCCAGCAGTTTCTGGAGGGGTAATGAAAAACTGTTTTTT
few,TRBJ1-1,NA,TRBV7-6,CASSSTAMNTEAFF,TGTGCCAGCAGCTCGACAGCCATGAACACTGAAGCTTTCTTT
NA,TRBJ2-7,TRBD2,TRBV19,CASSAGLAGAYEQYF,TGTGCCAGTAGTGCGGGACTAGCGGGGGCCTACGAGCAGTACTTC
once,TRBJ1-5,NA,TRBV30,CAWSGQGPQPQHF,TGTGCCTGGAGTGGGCAGGGGCCCCAGCCCCAGCATTTT
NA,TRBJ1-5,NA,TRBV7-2,CASSFRGGQPQHF,TGTGCCAGCAGCTTTAGGGGAGGGCAGCCCCAGCATTTT
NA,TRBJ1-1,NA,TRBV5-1,CASSADPTGNTEAFF,TGCGCCAGCAGCGCGGACCCTACAGGGAACACTGAAGCTTTCTTT
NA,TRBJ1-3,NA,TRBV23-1,CASSPRRNSGNTIYF,TGCGCCAGCAGCCCTAGACGGAACTCTGGAAACACCATATATTTT